The next 2 T cell receptor beta chains were all read from a single sample in a study of T cells in Graves' hyperthyroidism and ophthalmopathy. Amplified TCR beta CDR3 regions came from RNA transcripts. RT-PCR in the first round (using the HTBI primer set) targeted the TCR CDR3. TCRdb reprocessed the multiplex PCR reads via MiXCR and lists one record per CDR3 protein. Here the sample spans a few hundred thousand distinct CDR3 sequences, approximately 15% being singletons. Material: blood. All receptors come from a woman in her 40s with Graves' ophthalmopathy.

This clonotype was seen many times. The rearrangement joins TRBV12-3 or TRBV12-4 to TRBJ2-5, with D possibly being TRBD2 (6 bases). The CDR3 length is 13 residues. V was pared by 3 bases and J by 3 bases, with 8 bases between. CDR3 residues: CASSFGGKETQYF. CDR3 DNA: TGTGCCAGCAGTTTTGGGGGGAAAGAGACCCAGTACTTC.

This clonotype appeared many times. V and J are TRBV20-1 and TRBJ1-6; D not certain. Germline CDR1 reads DFQATT; CDR2 reads SNEGSKA (reference sequence). The V gene lost 2 bases and the J gene lost 0 bases, with 5 bases spanning the gap. CDR3 size: 14 residues. The CDR3 loop is CSARQSSYNSPLHF. The CDR3 DNA sequence: TGCAGTGCTAGACAGAGCTCCTATAATTCACCCCTCCACTTT.